The 6 T cell receptor beta chains presented below share a single source sample, sequenced in a study of blood T cell repertoires in COVID-19. Some clones are missing from TCRdb's copy, which holds only in-frame ones; the method was immunoSEQ multiplex PCR. The data show about 270,000 clones, roughly nine tenths seen once. Sequencing was performed on peripheral blood. The receptors were sampled from a woman aged 25 to 39 with COVID-19, enrolled during active disease.

J is TRBJ2-2 and V is TRBV11-3; 9 positions match TRBD1. Trimming at V came to 2 bases and at J to 8 bases, leaving 9 bases not matched to a gene. Looked up from germline, CDR1 is SGHNT and CDR2 is YENEEA. The CDR3 extends over 16 amino acids. The CDR3 nucleotides are TGTGCCAGCAGCTTACCTCCCGGGACAGGGAATGGGGAGCTGTTTTTT. Translation gives CASSLPPGTGNGELFF.

The genes are TRBV7-6 and TRBJ1-2, with 10 positions matching TRBD1. CDR3 length: 16 residues. Germline trimming cut 4 bases from V and 7 bases from J; bases unmatched to any gene: 12. Germline V gives CDR1 SGHVS, CDR2 FNYEAQ. Here the CDR3 reads CASSSGTGVGEGGYTF. CDR3 sequence (DNA): TGTGCCAGCAGCTCCGGGACAGGGGTTGGGGAGGGTGGCTACACCTTC.

This rearrangement joins TRBV19 to TRBJ2-3; D is possibly TRBD2 (6 bases). Trimming removed 3 bases at V and 5 bases at J, with 9 bases between. Per germline, CDR1 LNHDA and CDR2 SQIVND (reference sequence). The CDR3 has 13 amino acids. The CDR3 region has the DNA TGTGCCAGTAGTATGGCGGGAAGAGATACGCAGTATTTT. This gives the protein CASSMAGRDTQYF.

This rearrangement joins TRBV6-5 to TRBJ1-2; 10 bases fit TRBD1. Germline V gene sequence: CDR1 MNHEY, CDR2 SVGAGI. This CDR3 spans 16 amino acids. The junction had 7 bases not matched to a gene; V was cut back by 3 bases and J by 3 bases. The CDR3 DNA reads TGTGCCAGCAGTTATACCGGGACAGGGGAATACTATGGCTACACCTTC. This encodes CASSYTGTGEYYGYTF.

V gene TRBV24-1 combines with J gene TRBJ2-6; 7 bases fit TRBD2. The CDR3 spans 18 residues. Per the germline V gene, CDR1 is KGHDR and CDR2 is SFDVKD. V lost 4 bases and J lost 2; bases outside the gene matches: 10. CDR3 bases: TGTGCCACCAGTGACCCAGTGGGGAGGGGAACTGGGGCCAACGTCCTGACTTTC. Translating it yields CATSDPVGRGTGANVLTF.

V is TRBV7-2 and J is TRBJ2-7; 9 bases map to TRBD2. With 4 bases clipped from V and 7 bases from J, the junction kept 8 bases outside the gene matches. This CDR3 spans 14 amino acids. Germline V CDR1 and CDR2: SGHTA, FQGNSA. In nucleotides, the CDR3 is TGTGCCAGCAGCTACGGCGGGGGGGCGAAGGAGCAGTACTTC. It encodes CASSYGGGAKEQYF. Looking up the rest from reference TRBV7-2 and TRBJ2-7 gives the full variable domain: GAGVSQSPSNKVTEKGKDVELRCDPISGHTALYWYRQSLGQGLEFLIYFQGNSAPDKSGLPSDRFSAERTGGSVSTLTIQRTQQEDSAVYLCASSYGGGAKEQYFGPGTRLTVT.